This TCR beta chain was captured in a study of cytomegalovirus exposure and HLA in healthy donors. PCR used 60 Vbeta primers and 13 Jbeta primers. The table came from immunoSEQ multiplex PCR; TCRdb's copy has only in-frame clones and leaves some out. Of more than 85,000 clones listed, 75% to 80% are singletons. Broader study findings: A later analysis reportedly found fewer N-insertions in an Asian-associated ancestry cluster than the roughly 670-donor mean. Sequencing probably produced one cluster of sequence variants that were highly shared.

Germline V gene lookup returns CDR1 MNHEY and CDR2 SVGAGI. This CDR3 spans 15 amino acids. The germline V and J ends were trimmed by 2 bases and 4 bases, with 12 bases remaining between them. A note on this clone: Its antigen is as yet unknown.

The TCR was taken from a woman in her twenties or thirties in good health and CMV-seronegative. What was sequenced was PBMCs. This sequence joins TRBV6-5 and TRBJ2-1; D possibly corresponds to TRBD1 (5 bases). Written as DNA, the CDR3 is TGTGCCAGCAGTTACGAAGCAGGGTCATACAATGAGCAGTTCTTC. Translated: CASSYEAGSYNEQFF.